These 5 T cell receptor beta chains share one sample of origin, sequenced in a study of T cell responses to AZD1222 COVID-19 vaccine. Assay: immunoSEQ multiplex PCR; the TCRdb copy retains only in-frame clones and omits some. The table records 95,000 to 150,000 clones, 80% to 90% of them present only once. Sequencing was performed on peripheral blood, taken on day 0 of AZD1222 vaccination. These receptor sequences come from an adult in good health.

In this sample, this clone turned up once. The J gene is TRBJ1-1, the V gene TRBV2; TRBD1 is a possible D gene (5 bases). Trimming took off 6 bases at V and 2 bases at J, with 10 bases between the two ends. This CDR3 contains 13 residues. Germline CDR1 SNHLY, CDR2 FYNNEI. DNA for the CDR3: TGTGCCAGCAGCTCTCAGGGTAACACTGAAGCTTTCTTT. Amino acids: CASSSQGNTEAFF.

The V and J genes are TRBV6-4 and TRBJ2-1; D is tentatively TRBD1 or TRBD2 (5 bases each). The V gene's germline CDR1 is MRHNA and CDR2 SNTAGT. The ends were cut back, 2 bases at V and 6 bases at J, with 23 bases in the middle. The CDR3 is 18 residues long. Written as DNA, the CDR3 is TGTGCCAGCAGTGACCCTGGGACCTTGCCACGAAGGGGCAATGAGCAGTTCTTC. Protein product: CASSDPGTLPRRGNEQFF.

This chain connects TRBV29-1 to TRBJ2-4; D not certain. V was pared by 4 bases and J by 1 base, with 5 bases between. Germline V gives CDR1 SQVTM, CDR2 ANQGSEA. CDR3 length equals 12 residues. DNA of the CDR3: TGCAGCGTTGCCACGGCCAAAAACATTCAGTACTTC. It specifies CSVATAKNIQYF.

The V gene is TRBV10-3, the J gene TRBJ1-5; 8 bases are a match to TRBD1. The germline gives CDR1 ENHRY, CDR2 SYGVKD. The CDR3 is made up of 17 amino acids. With 2 bases clipped from V and 11 bases from J, the junction kept 17 bases outside the gene matches. The CDR3 here is CAISEGTGIGIESAQHF. CDR3 coding DNA: TGTGCCATCAGTGAGGGGACAGGTATAGGTATAGAATCAGCCCAGCATTTT.

J is TRBJ2-5 and V is TRBV6-5; D gene ambiguous. Germline CDR1 reads MNHEY; CDR2 reads SVGAGI. The ends were cut back, 5 bases at V and 2 bases at J, with 15 bases in the middle. This CDR3 is 15 amino acids long. CDR3 bases: TGTGCCAGCAGTCATATGGCGGCGTCTCAAGAGACCCAGTACTTC. Protein sequence: CASSHMAASQETQYF.